This T cell receptor beta chain comes out of a study of blood T cell repertoires in COVID-19. The CDR3 covers 17 residues. Method: immunoSEQ multiplex PCR; TCRdb's copy keeps in-frame clones and lacks some. The sample has fewer than 300,000 clones; 84% are singletons. This sequence was found in a human donor with COVID-19, enrolled during active disease. The donor label of this sample is uncertain. The sample taken for sequencing was peripheral blood. J is TRBJ2-1 and V is TRBV21-1; TRBD2 was called by the table and not checked on the DNA. TRBV21-1 corresponds to a pseudogene. The CDR3 DNA is TGTGCCAGCCTGTGTTATTCAGGGCGGACTAGCAGTGATGAGCAGTTCTTC. Amino acid sequence: CASLCYSGRTSSDEQFF.